This T cell receptor (beta chain) was observed in a study of blood T cells in healthy people across ages. As for the study in general: Roughly one uniquely barcoded beta molecule per two T cells was captured. Findings and limits, study-wide: Per million T cells, TCR beta diversity dropped roughly linearly as age increased.

Note on this clonotype: The target antigen is unknown.

The ends were cut back, 4 bases at V and 3 bases at J, with 18 bases in the middle. CDR1 and CDR2 (germline): SGHTA, FQGNSA. The CDR3 has 16 amino acids. Primers used in a second PCR of roughly 7 to 12 cycles were a sample-barcoded 5' primer and a J-beta primer mix. TCRdb re-called the 5' RACE reads through MiXCR, storing one row per CDR3 protein. The table has some 730,000 distinct CDR3 sequences, 22% seen once; the top ten hold under 25%. The TCR sequence derives from a man in his 70s in good health. The V call is TRBV7-2, the J call TRBJ1-1; TRBD1 is a possible D gene (5 bases). Specimen: blood. The CDR3 spells CASSSSWGGADTEAFF. The CDR3 nucleotides read TGTGCCAGCAGCTCATCATGGGGTGGGGCGGACACTGAAGCTTTCTTT. Combining the CDR3 with reference TRBV7-2 and TRBJ1-1 gives the whole variable domain GAGVSQSPSNKVTEKGKDVELRCDPISGHTALYWYRQSLGQGLEFLIYFQGNSAPDKSGLPSDRFSAERTGGSVSTLTIQRTQQEDSAVYLCASSSSWGGADTEAFFGQGTRLTVV.